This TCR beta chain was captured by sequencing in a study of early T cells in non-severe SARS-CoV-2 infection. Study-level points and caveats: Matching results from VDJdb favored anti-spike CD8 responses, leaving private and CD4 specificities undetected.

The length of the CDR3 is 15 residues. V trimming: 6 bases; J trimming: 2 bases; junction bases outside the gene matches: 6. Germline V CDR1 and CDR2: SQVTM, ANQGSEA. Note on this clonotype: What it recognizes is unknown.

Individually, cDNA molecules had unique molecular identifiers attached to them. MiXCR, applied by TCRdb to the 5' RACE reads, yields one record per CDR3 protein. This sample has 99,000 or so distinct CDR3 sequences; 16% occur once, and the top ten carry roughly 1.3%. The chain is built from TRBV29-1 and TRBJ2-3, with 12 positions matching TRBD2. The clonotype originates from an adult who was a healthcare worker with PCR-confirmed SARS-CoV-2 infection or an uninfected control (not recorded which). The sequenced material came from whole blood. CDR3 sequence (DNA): TGCAGCGTGGTAGGACTAGCGGGGCCCACAGATACGCAGTATTTT. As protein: CSVVGLAGPTDTQYF.